This TCR beta chain appears in the sequencing data of a study of blood T cell repertoires in COVID-19. Overall study: The cDNA or gDNA used as material had been derived from T cells, B-cell-depleted T cells, or PBMCs.

Only in-frame clones appear in the TCRdb table, and some are missing; sequencing was by immunoSEQ multiplex PCR. The sample records some 100,000 clones, 70% to 90% being singletons. The V gene's germline CDR1 is SGHTA and CDR2 FQGTGA. V lost 1 base and J lost 6, with 10 bases in between. The CDR3 sequence is 13 residues long. Material: peripheral blood. This chain links TRBV7-3 with TRBJ2-7; possibly TRBD1 for D (5 bases). The source is a man aged 45-65 years with COVID-19, enrolled during active disease. The CDR3 DNA follows: TGTGCCAGCAGCTTAAACCGGCAGGGCGAGCAGTACTTC. This codes for CASSLNRQGEQYF.